The 5 T cell receptor beta chains presented below share a single source sample, sequenced in a study of T cell changes during pregnancy in multiple sclerosis. TCRdb's copy holds only in-frame clones and misses some; the assay was immunoSEQ multiplex PCR. The sample consists of 45,000 to 60,000 clones, 90% to 95% of them appearing once. The sample here was peripheral blood, taken in the second trimester of pregnancy. Receptors originate from a female donor with multiple sclerosis, enrolled in a pregnancy study.

This chain joins TRBV13 and TRBJ2-7, with TRBD1 matching over 9 bases. Germline V lookup: CDR1 PRHDT, CDR2 FYEKMQ (reference sequence). The ends lost 4 bases at V and 0 bases at J; junction bases unmatched: 4. The CDR3 is made up of 15 amino acids. CDR3 region: CASSWTGAASYEQYF. Here the CDR3 DNA reads TGTGCCAGCAGCTGGACAGGGGCCGCCTCCTACGAGCAGTACTTC.

J is TRBJ1-1 and V is TRBV18, with 7 positions matching TRBD1. The trim removed 6 bases at V and 0 bases at J, leaving 7 bases unmatched. Germline V gene lookup returns CDR1 KGHSH and CDR2 LQKENI. The CDR3 length is 15 residues. The CDR3 loop is CASSRLTGMNTEAFF. The CDR3, as DNA: TGTGCCAGCTCCCGCCTGACAGGGATGAACACTGAAGCTTTCTTT.

The rearrangement links TRBV5-1 to TRBJ2-5; 8 nucleotides agree with TRBD2. The V gene's germline CDR1 is SGHRS and CDR2 YFSETQ. CDR3 length: 18 amino acids. The J segment lost 5 bases and the V segment lost 1 base, leaving 16 bases of the junction unmatched. The CDR3 region has the DNA TGCGCCAGCAGCTTGCCCGGGGGGACTAGATTGGCGCGGGAGACCCAGTACTTC. The encoded protein is CASSLPGGTRLARETQYF. Full variable domain (outside the CDR3, taken from reference TRBV5-1 and TRBJ2-5): KAGVTQTPRYLIKTRGQQVTLSCSPISGHRSVSWYQQTPGQGLQFLFEYFSETQRNKGNFPGRFSGRQFSNSRSEMNVSTLELGDSALYLCASSLPGGTRLARETQYFGPGTRLLVL.

The V gene is TRBV5-1, the J gene TRBJ2-5, with 14 bases lining up with TRBD2. The germline V gene has CDR1 SGHRS and CDR2 YFSETQ. The CDR3 covers 16 residues. V trimming: 5 bases; J trimming: 5 bases; junction bases outside the gene matches: 8. CDR3 DNA: TGCGCCAGCAGAACGACTAGCGGGAGGGCCTTTGAGACCCAGTACTTC. Its protein is CASRTTSGRAFETQYF.

The rearrangement uses TRBV29-1 and TRBJ2-2, with a possible D match to TRBD1 (6 bases). The CDR3 covers 14 residues. CDR1 is SQVTM and CDR2 is ANQGSEA in the germline V gene. V was pared by 4 bases and J by 1 base, with 10 bases between. In DNA, the CDR3 is TGCAGCGTTGGGGTGACAGGGAACACCGGGGAGCTGTTTTTT. Translating it yields CSVGVTGNTGELFF.